What follows are 20 T cell receptor beta chains derived from one specimen sequenced in a study of cytomegalovirus exposure and HLA in healthy donors. Primers: 60 Vbeta forward and 13 Jbeta reverse. Generated by immunoSEQ multiplex PCR, the TCRdb table keeps only in-frame clones and is missing some. Of about 60,000 clones in the sample, roughly 70% were seen once. The sequencing sample was made of PBMCs. These receptors were obtained from a woman aged 60-70 years in good health and CMV-seropositive.

This clone was seen a handful of times. A much more abundant neighbour one base away suggests this may be a read error. The CDR3 spells CASSGDQSGPYTDTQYF. The CDR3 coding sequence is TGTGCCAGCAGCGGAGACCAAAGCGGGCCTTACACAGATACGCAGTATTTT. The rearrangement joins TRBV11-2 to TRBJ2-3; possibly TRBD2 for D (6 bases). This CDR3 spans 17 amino acids. Per germline, CDR1 SGHAT and CDR2 FQNNGV. V shed 5 bases and J shed 2 bases, with 20 bases lying between them. The entire variable domain, with the rest obtained from reference TRBV11-2 and TRBJ2-3, is as follows: EAGVAQSPRYKIIEKRQSVAFWCNPISGHATLYWYQQILGQGPKLLIQFQNNGVVDDSQLPKDRFSAERLKGVDSTLKIQPAKLEDSAVYLCASSGDQSGPYTDTQYFGPGTRLTVL.

The chain carries TRBV5-6 and TRBJ2-2; TRBD2 aligns across 9 bases. The CDR3 covers 18 residues. The germline CDR1 and CDR2 sequences are SGHDT and YYEEEE. V lost 0 bases, J lost 4 bases, and 10 bases stayed unmatched. CDR3 bases: TGTGCCAGCAGCTTGGTAGGGCTCGGCGGGGGGGCCACCGGGGAGCTGTTTTTT. Its protein is CASSLVGLGGGATGELFF. Together with reference TRBV5-6 and TRBJ2-2, the CDR3 gives the full variable domain: DAGVTQSPTHLIKTRGQQVTLRCSPKSGHDTVSWYQQALGQGPQFIFQYYEEEERQRGNFPDRFSGHQFPNYSSELNVNALLLGDSALYLCASSLVGLGGGATGELFFGEGSRLTVL.

The sample holds a few counts of this clone. V usage is TRBV5-8 and J usage is TRBJ1-2; no firm D call. The V and J ends lost 6 bases and 2 bases respectively, with 14 bases between them. The CDR3 loop spans 14 amino acids. Germline loops: CDR1 SGHTS, CDR2 YDEGEE. The CDR3 region has the DNA TGTGCCAGCATCGAGGGTTTCCTCAACTATGGCTACACCTTC. It encodes CASIEGFLNYGYTF.

V is TRBV28 and J is TRBJ2-3; TRBD2 aligns across 10 bases. The CDR3 has 18 amino acids. Per germline, CDR1 MDHEN and CDR2 SYDVKM. V lost 4 bases, J lost 2 bases, and 12 bases stayed unmatched. This CDR3 reads CASSSPGASGGLTDTQYF. CDR3 nucleotides: TGTGCCAGCAGTTCCCCCGGGGCTAGCGGGGGCCTCACAGATACGCAGTATTTT. Looking up the rest from reference TRBV28 and TRBJ2-3 gives the full variable domain: DVKVTQSSRYLVKRTGEKVFLECVQDMDHENMFWYRQDPGLGLRLIYFSYDVKMKEKGDIPEGYSVSREKKERFSLILESASTNQTSMYLCASSSPGASGGLTDTQYFGPGTRLTVL.

The chain has TRBV25-1 and TRBJ2-5; possible D gene TRBD1, 6 bases. Germline CDR1 and CDR2: MGHDK and SYGVNS. Trimming took off 3 bases at V and 1 base at J, with 12 bases between the two ends. The CDR3 runs to 15 residues. The CDR3, as DNA: TGTGCCAGCAGTGATTCCAGACAGGCCCAAGAGACCCAGTACTTC. The encoded protein is CASSDSRQAQETQYF.

This clone was seen only a few times. The V call is TRBV12-5, the J call TRBJ2-1; D is possibly TRBD1 (6 bases). Germline loops: CDR1 LGHNT, CDR2 FRNRAP. V was trimmed by 6 bases and J by 8 bases, leaving 20 bases between them. The length of the CDR3 is 15 residues. In DNA, the CDR3 is TGTGCTAGTGGCCGAACCCGGGACATAGAATATGAGCAGTTCTTC. Its protein product is CASGRTRDIEYEQFF. Supplemented by reference TRBV12-5 and TRBJ2-1, the full variable domain reads DARVTQTPRHKVTEMGQEVTMRCQPILGHNTVFWYRQTMMQGLELLAYFRNRAPLDDSGMPKDRFSAEMPDATLATLKIQPSEPRDSAVYFCASGRTRDIEYEQFFGPGTRLTVL.

The gene calls are TRBV9 and TRBJ2-5; D is undetermined. Per the germline V gene, CDR1 is SGDLS and CDR2 is YYNGEE. V gave up 0 bases and J gave up 2 bases, with 8 bases separating them. This CDR3 is 14 amino acids long. For the CDR3, the DNA is TGTGCCAGCAGCGTAGGCGGTCAGCAAGAGACCCAGTACTTC. This translates into CASSVGGQQETQYF. Full variable domain (outside the CDR3, taken from reference TRBV9 and TRBJ2-5): DSGVTQTPKHLITATGQRVTLRCSPRSGDLSVYWYQQSLDQGLQFLIQYYNGEERAKGNILERFSAQQFPDLHSELNLSSLELGDSALYFCASSVGGQQETQYFGPGTRLLVL.

V gene TRBV9 combines with J gene TRBJ2-2; no clear D. Germline loops: CDR1 SGDLS, CDR2 YYNGEE. This CDR3 spans 17 amino acids. With 4 bases removed from V and 7 bases from J, the gap between germline ends came to 23 bases. For the CDR3, the DNA is TGTGCCAGCAGCCCACGGTATTACATCGAGGTGGGCGGGGAGCTGTTTTTT. Translating gives CASSPRYYIEVGGELFF.

The V gene is TRBV6-1, the J gene TRBJ1-1, with D uncertain. V was shortened by 0 bases and J by 0 bases, with 8 bases between the two germline ends. CDR1 and CDR2 from the germline V gene are MNHNS and SASEGT. The CDR3 loop spans 15 amino acids. The CDR3 region is CASSEAINMNTEAFF. The CDR3 bases are TGTGCCAGCAGTGAAGCGATAAACATGAACACTGAAGCTTTCTTT.

Turning to this clone: One end of the junction fails to match germline, which may point to a read error. The same CDR3 arises from other DNA sequences in this sample as well. The V gene is TRBV5-4, the J gene TRBJ2-7; 7 nucleotides align to TRBD1. CDR1 is SGHNT and CDR2 is YYREEE in the germline V gene (reference sequence). The CDR3 consists of 14 residues. The CDR3 region has the DNA TGCGCCAGCAGCTGGACAGGATTCTCCTACGAGCAGTACTTC. Amino acid sequence: CASSWTGFSYEQYF.

This clone has only a few counts. The chain recombines TRBV6-5 with TRBJ1-2; 7 bases fit TRBD1. CDR3 length: 13 residues. With 6 bases clipped from V and 8 bases from J, the junction kept 9 bases outside the gene matches. Germline lookup yields CDR1 MNHEY and CDR2 SVGAGI. The CDR3 loop is CASRSDRAGGYTF. For the CDR3, the DNA is TGTGCCAGCAGATCTGACAGGGCGGGGGGCTACACCTTC.

The sample holds one count of this clone. The chain employs TRBV5-5 and TRBJ2-5; unclear D gene. This CDR3 spans 15 amino acids. The germline V gene has CDR1 SGHKS and CDR2 YYEKEE (reference sequence). V was shortened by 1 base and J by 0 bases, with 10 bases between the two germline ends. The CDR3 DNA follows: TGTGCCAGCAGCTTGTCCCCAAACTACCAAGAGACCCAGTACTTC. Protein product: CASSLSPNYQETQYF.

The chain joins TRBV19 to TRBJ1-5; D might be TRBD1 (6 bases). Per the germline V gene, CDR1 is LNHDA and CDR2 is SQIVND (reference sequence). The CDR3 extends over 15 amino acids. Trimming cost V 3 bases and J 1 base, with 10 bases left between them. This CDR3 is CASSIGGGSNQPQHF. In DNA form, the CDR3 reads TGTGCCAGTAGTATTGGGGGGGGCAGCAATCAGCCCCAGCATTTT.

J is TRBJ1-1 and V is TRBV5-1; 10 nucleotides align to TRBD1. J was trimmed by 1 base and V by 3 bases; bases with no gene match: 9. The CDR3 runs to 17 residues. The germline CDR1 and CDR2 sequences are SGHRS and YFSETQ. CDR3 sequence (DNA): TGCGCCAGCAGCTCCGCCGGGACAGGGGCAAGGAACACTGAAGCTTTCTTT. Residues: CASSSAGTGARNTEAFF.

This rearrangement joins TRBV4-1 to TRBJ1-2; D is possibly TRBD1 (5 bases). The CDR3 length is 14 residues. Per the germline V gene, CDR1 is MGHRA and CDR2 is YSYEKL. V was shortened by 5 bases and J by 3 bases, with 13 bases between the two germline ends. The CDR3, as DNA: TGCGCCAGCAGCGCCCGACAGTCGGACTATGGCTACACCTTC. Protein product: CASSARQSDYGYTF.

This clone was counted a few times. The CDR3 DNA follows: TGTGCCAGCAGTTCAGCGGGGGGGCAGGGCGGGGAGCTGTTTTTT. This gives the protein CASSSAGGQGGELFF. The chain joins TRBV28 to TRBJ2-2, with 10 bases aligning to TRBD2. With V trimmed by 4 bases and J by 7 bases, 6 bases remained unmatched. Germline V gene sequence: CDR1 MDHEN, CDR2 SYDVKM. This CDR3 region has 15 residues.

A single count supports this clone. V usage is TRBV7-2 and J usage is TRBJ1-1; TRBD1 matches 8 bases. With V trimmed by 5 bases and J by 7 bases, 9 bases remained unmatched. This CDR3 is built from 14 residues. Germline V gene data show CDR1 as SGHTA and CDR2 as FQGNSA. CDR3 sequence (DNA): TGTGCCAGCAGCCGGTTGGGGACAGGCCGTGAAGCTTTCTTT. Amino acid sequence: CASSRLGTGREAFF.

This clone is labeled as large. V usage is TRBV5-6 and J usage is TRBJ1-1, with unresolved D. V was clipped by 4 bases and J by 3 bases, with 22 bases between them. Germline V lookup: CDR1 SGHDT, CDR2 YYEEEE. This CDR3 has 17 amino acids. CDR3 sequence: CASSPEGFGKAYTEAFF. Written as DNA, the CDR3 is TGTGCCAGCAGCCCGGAGGGTTTCGGGAAAGCTTACACTGAAGCTTTCTTT.

The rearrangement uses TRBV4-3 and TRBJ2-1; TRBD2 agrees at 8 bases. After removal of 3 bases from V and 10 bases from J, the junction contained 14 bases not matched to a gene. CDR3 length: 16 amino acids. Looked up from germline, CDR1 is LGHNA and CDR2 is YSLEER. CDR3 residues: CASSQAGTGGPNEQFF. The CDR3 region has the DNA TGCGCCAGCAGCCAGGCGGGGACGGGGGGGCCAAACGAGCAGTTCTTC.

CDR3 DNA: TGTGCCAGCAATCAGGGTGAGGCCTACAATGAGCAGTTCTTC. This gives the protein CASNQGEAYNEQFF. The J gene is TRBJ2-1, the V gene TRBV6-5, with D maybe TRBD1 (5 bases). This CDR3 contains 14 residues. Germline assignment: CDR1 MNHEY and CDR2 SVGAGI. V shed 7 bases and J shed 2 bases, with 12 bases lying between them.